The rows below give T cell receptor beta chains drawn from one sample of a study of T cell repertoires in cytomegalovirus infection. Their target antigens are unknown. TCRdb independently ran MiXCR on the reads; one entry per CDR3 protein. The table records 450,000 to 550,000 distinct CDR3 sequences, under 55% of them present only once. The sequences come from cultured PBMCs, collected from culture after CMV antigen stimulation. All receptors derive from a human donor in good health (CMV status not recorded). Some clones in this sample may be carry-over from other donors' samples. Each CDR3 is given with its conserved first and last residue. Not all rows give a size; the values are once, few, many and, for expanded clones, a class.

cdr3_length | v_call | clone_size | cdr3_aa
14 | TRBV6-1 | few | CASSLNRDNQPQHF
14 | TRBV25-1 | - | CASAPPGSTDTQYF
17 | TRBV7-3 | once | CASSDSRGETVYYGYTF
15 | TRBV6-5 | - | CASSYVLRVGETQYF
12 | TRBV28 | few | CASSPPGTASNF
14 | TRBV9 | few | CASSVEVGTDTQYF
15 | TRBV7-9 | - | CASSGWGDEEETQYF
16 | TRBV6-2/TRBV6-3 | - | CASTPTRDRANNEQFF
16 | TRBV7-2 | few | CASSLASLAGAHEQYF
20 | TRBV15 | - | CATSRPPVPRGGGVDYGYTF
15 | TRBV15 | - | CATSRDKGNGQPQHF
16 | TRBV6-5 | - | CASSYSYGDAQETQYF
15 | TRBV19 | - | CASSTRTGPGHEQYF
17 | TRBV4-2 | few | CASSRSPMRGGLNEQFF
13 | TRBV7-4 | - | CASSLAYTGELFF
18 | TRBV6-1 | few | CASCRGGNPLSGANVLTF
13 | TRBV20-1 | few | CSASRDRHNEQFF
15 | TRBV19 | few | CASSKVTGIQETQYF
12 | TRBV10-2 | once | CASSGIGETQYF
12 | TRBV6-2/TRBV6-3 | - | CASSNHAREQYF
13 | TRBV6-5 | - | CASGPLANYGYTF
14 | TRBV7-2 | - | CASSTGWSSYEQYF
15 | TRBV19 | - | CASRTLPGQGTEAFF
14 | TRBV7-2 | few | CASSLYRANQPQHF
15 | TRBV7-2 | few | CASSFQTGSPYEQYF
15 | TRBV11-2 | - | CASSLGGGRSNEQFF
16 | TRBV7-2 | many | CASSFGGTSGGNEQFF
17 | TRBV7-2 | - | CASSLEVWTSGYNEQFF
14 | TRBV6-1 | few | CASRTGTGANVLTF
12 | TRBV7-8 | - | CASSMSGGEQFF
14 | TRBV20-1 | few | CSATSGGVTDTQYF
12 | TRBV20-1 | - | CSARVYGNTIYF
13 | TRBV7-6 | few | CASSAGTLNEQFF
13 | TRBV20-1 | - | CSARGPMGQPQHF
23 | TRBV23-1 | few | CASSQSLRSRPQGDCRGNQPQHF
14 | TRBV6-9 | - | CARSYSGRGIEQYF
16 | TRBV7-8 | - | CASSIPPGTGWTEAFF
17 | TRBV2 | - | CASSERTGRSYNSPLHF
16 | TRBV6-7 | - | CASSYRFGHVNQPQHF
15 | TRBV10-3 | - | CAISESGGTNEKLFF
17 | TRBV7-8 | - | CASSLGEGGGAPREQYF
13 | TRBV7-2 | - | CASSLAGVGEQYF
15 | TRBV6-1 | few | CASSEQRTGGETQYF
17 | TRBV14 | few | CASSQDVGIPMNTEAFF
14 | TRBV7-2 | - | CASSLESGRRGAFF